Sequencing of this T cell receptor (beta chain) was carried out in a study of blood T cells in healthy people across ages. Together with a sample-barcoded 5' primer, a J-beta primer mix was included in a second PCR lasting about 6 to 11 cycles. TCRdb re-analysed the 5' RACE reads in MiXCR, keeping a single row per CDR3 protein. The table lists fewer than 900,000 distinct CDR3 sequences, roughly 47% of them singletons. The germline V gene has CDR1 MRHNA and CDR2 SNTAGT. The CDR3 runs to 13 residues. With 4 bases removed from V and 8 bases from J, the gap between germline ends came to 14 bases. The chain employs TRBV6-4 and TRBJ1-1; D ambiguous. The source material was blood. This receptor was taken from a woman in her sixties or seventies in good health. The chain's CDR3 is CASSVLFGMEAFF. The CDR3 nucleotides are TGTGCCAGCAGTGTATTATTCGGTATGGAAGCTTTCTTT.